The following is a T cell receptor (beta chain) sequence with its context. Its specificity is unknown. CDR3 length: 17 residues. Deletions cut 0 bases from V and 5 bases from J, with 19 bases between. Germline V lookup: CDR1 MNHEY, CDR2 SVGAGI. This sample is part of a study of blood T cells in healthy people across ages. Study-wide findings and caveats: When one million T cells were used, diversity estimates were thought to be underestimates. Age advanced and TCR beta diversity per million T cells fell, roughly linearly. Aged donors had fewer naive CD4+ cells and lower diversity than long-lived donors.

The use of a sample-barcoded 5' primer and a J-beta primer mix characterized a second PCR of roughly 6 to 11 cycles. TCRdb re-derived calls from the 5' RACE reads in MiXCR, one entry per CDR3 protein. Here the sample spans around 1,500,000 distinct CDR3 sequences, roughly 40% being singletons. The sequenced sample consisted of blood. The TCR was taken from a woman under 30 in good health. This chain links TRBV6-5 with TRBJ2-5; either TRBD1 or TRBD2 may supply D (5 bases each). CDR3 bases: TGTGCCAGCAGTTACTCACCCGGGGCCGAAATCCTGGAGACCCAGTACTTC. It encodes CASSYSPGAEILETQYF.